This record covers a single TCR beta chain. What it recognizes is unknown. The data were taken from a study of OX40 agonist ivuxolimab in advanced cancers. Study outcomes and limitations: Dose levels from 0.1 to 3.0 mg/kg saw CD4+ and CD8+ blood T cells expand clonally by week 6. Individuals who were partial responders at 0.1-3.0 mg/kg had clonal expansion that ranked among the lowest.

The V segment lost 0 bases and the J segment 6 bases; nucleotides outside the gene matches: 7. This CDR3 has 15 residues. Per germline, CDR1 SGDLS and CDR2 YYNGEE. The repertoire was sequenced with immunoSEQ multiplex PCR; TCRdb's copy has only in-frame clones and lacks some. Of 20,000 to 30,000 clones listed, more than 80% are singletons. The chain has TRBV9 and TRBJ2-7; the match to TRBD1 covers 9 bases. This clonotype was sampled from an adult with an advanced solid tumor such as melanoma, head and neck, liver or kidney cancer. The sample consisted of CD4+ or CD8+ T cells sorted from blood, taken in a trial of the OX40 agonist ivuxolimab. CDR3 coding DNA: TGTGCCAGCAGCGTAGCGGGGACAGGGTATGGCGAGCAGTACTTC. It yields the protein CASSVAGTGYGEQYF.